The present entry profiles one T cell receptor beta chain with its context. Its target is not known. A read error is possible here, since a much larger clone lies one base away. The use of previously described methods and listed TCR primers produced the bulk TCR libraries. TCRdb itself ran the PCR reads through MiXCR, one entry per CDR3 protein. The sample has some 650,000 distinct CDR3 sequences, just under 20% seen once. This CDR3 is 14 amino acids long. This sample was taken from a study of molecular identifiers for immune sequencing clone quantification. Naive CD8 T cells, phenotype CD8+CD4-CCR7+CD45RA+, were sorted. Findings and caveats of the study: Jurkat TCR RNA spiked in from one cell could reportedly be detected among about a million naive cells. Sharing of a barcode by identical TCR molecules could cause highly expanded clone sizes to be underestimated.

The chain has TRBV12-3 or TRBV12-4 and TRBJ2-2; perhaps TRBD1 as D (6 bases). Sequences were obtained from naive CD8+ T cells from blood, with Jurkat cell RNA spiked in. Sample subset: FACS-sorted CD8+CD4-CCR7+CD45RA+ naive T cells. This TCR was sampled from a human donor in good health. Some libraries in this study had Jurkat cell RNA spiked in. This CDR3 reads CACSPDSSGGELFF. In DNA, the CDR3 is TGTGCCTGCAGCCCGGACAGTTCCGGCGGGGAGCTGTTTTTT.